The 5 T cell receptor beta chains below all came from one sample that was sequenced in a study of T cell responses to AZD1222 COVID-19 vaccine. The data were produced by immunoSEQ multiplex PCR, yet TCRdb's version contains in-frame clones alone and is incomplete. Counted here are 95,000 to 100,000 clones, roughly nine tenths occurring once; the ten biggest clones make up 16%. The sequencing here drew on peripheral blood, taken on day 0 of AZD1222 vaccination. These receptors all come from an adult in good health.

J is TRBJ2-3 and V is TRBV5-6; no reliable D call. CDR1 is SGHDT and CDR2 is YYEEEE in the germline V gene. Trimming removed 0 bases from V and 7 bases from J, with 9 bases in between. This CDR3 has 13 residues. The CDR3 coding sequence is TGTGCCAGCAGCTTGGGGTTTCCAAATACGCAGTATTTT. Protein product: CASSLGFPNTQYF. Full variable domain (rest looked up from reference TRBV5-6 and TRBJ2-3): DAGVTQSPTHLIKTRGQQVTLRCSPKSGHDTVSWYQQALGQGPQFIFQYYEEEERQRGNFPDRFSGHQFPNYSSELNVNALLLGDSALYLCASSLGFPNTQYFGPGTRLTVL.

The chain carries TRBV11-2 and TRBJ2-4; D is ambiguous. Per germline, CDR1 SGHAT and CDR2 FQNNGV. Trimming removed 4 bases from V and 0 bases from J, with 7 bases in between. This CDR3 is 14 amino acids long. This CDR3 is CASSSRLAKNIQYF. In DNA, the CDR3 is TGTGCCAGCAGCTCTCGTTTAGCCAAAAACATTCAGTACTTC.

The chain combines TRBV4-1 with TRBJ2-4, with TRBD2 matching over 12 bases. The germline gives CDR1 MGHRA, CDR2 YSYEKL. The CDR3 sequence is 16 residues long. The trim removed 0 bases at V and 10 bases at J, leaving 7 bases unmatched. The CDR3 loop reads CASSQEVTSGRGIQYF. The CDR3 coding sequence is TGCGCCAGCAGCCAAGAGGTGACTAGCGGGAGAGGTATTCAGTACTTC.

J is TRBJ1-2 and V is TRBV30; D is undetermined. Trimming removed 5 bases at V and 5 bases at J, with 24 bases between. The CDR3 runs to 16 residues. CDR1 and CDR2 (germline): GTSNPN, SVGIG (reference sequence). The CDR3 reads CAWDGPGPRRDYGYTF. The CDR3 nucleotides read TGTGCCTGGGACGGTCCCGGCCCCAGAAGAGATTATGGCTACACCTTC.

This chain links TRBV28 with TRBJ1-3; TRBD1 is a possible D gene (5 bases). V lost 8 bases and J 4 bases, leaving 6 bases between the germline ends. The CDR3 totals 11 residues. Germline loops: CDR1 MDHEN, CDR2 SYDVKM. The chain's CDR3 is CASQGGNTIYF. As DNA, the CDR3 is TGTGCCAGCCAGGGAGGAAACACCATATATTTT.